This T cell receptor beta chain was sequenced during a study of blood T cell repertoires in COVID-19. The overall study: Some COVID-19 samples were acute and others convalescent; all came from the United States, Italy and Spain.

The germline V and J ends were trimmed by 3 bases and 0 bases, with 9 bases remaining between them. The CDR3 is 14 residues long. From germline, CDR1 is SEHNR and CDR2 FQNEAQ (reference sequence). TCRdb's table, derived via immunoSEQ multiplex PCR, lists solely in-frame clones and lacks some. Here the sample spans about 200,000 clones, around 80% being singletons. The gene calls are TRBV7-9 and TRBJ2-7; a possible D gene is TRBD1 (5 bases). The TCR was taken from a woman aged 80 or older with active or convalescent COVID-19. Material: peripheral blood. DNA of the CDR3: TGTGCCAGCAGCTTTGGGCAGGGCTCCTACGAGCAGTACTTC. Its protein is CASSFGQGSYEQYF.